The 5 T cell receptor beta chains below come from one sample, sequenced in a study of metastatic and nonmetastatic thyroid tumors. Each patient came to thyroid surgery without any prior treatment (of any kind). From the PCR reads, TCRdb re-called clones with MiXCR. Of 9,000 to 13,000 clones in the sample, less than 35% were seen once. Sequenced input: tumor tissue. The origin of the receptors is a female donor with papillary thyroid cancer or a benign thyroid nodule (not recorded which). Some clones in this sample may be carry-over from other donors' samples.

V and J are TRBV5-4 and TRBJ2-7; TRBD2 agrees at 9 bases. The CDR3 has 16 residues. Germline values: CDR1 SGHNT, CDR2 YYREEE (reference sequence). The chain's CDR3 is CSIISGGSGSTYEQYF. CDR3 coding DNA: TGTTCCATCATCTCGGGAGGTAGCGGGAGTACCTACGAGCAGTACTTC.

The gene calls are TRBV6-2 or TRBV6-3 and TRBJ1-2, with D possibly matching TRBD1 (5 bases). The CDR3 length is 14 residues. Germline-derived CDR1 and CDR2 are MNHEY and SVGEGT. The V and J ends lost 10 bases and 4 bases respectively, with 19 bases between them. CDR3 in amino acids: CAIRAGGRGYGYTF. CDR3 sequence (DNA): TGTGCCATCAGAGCCGGGGGTCGCGGCTATGGCTACACCTTC.

This clone is labeled as medium-sized. The chain joins TRBV20-1 to TRBJ2-7; TRBD2 matches 11 bases. CDR3 length: 14 amino acids. Germline V gene data show CDR1 as DFQATT and CDR2 as SNEGSKA (reference sequence). J lost 3 bases, V lost 6 bases, and 7 bases had no gene match. The CDR3 here is CSAQPSGRSYEQYF. In nucleotides, the CDR3 is TGCAGTGCCCAACCTAGCGGGAGGAGCTACGAGCAGTACTTC.

This clone is labeled as medium-sized (0.01 to 0.1%). V is TRBV6-2 or TRBV6-3 and J is TRBJ2-1; the match to TRBD2 covers 10 bases. Trimming at V came to 5 bases and at J to 9 bases, leaving 13 bases not matched to a gene. CDR1 and CDR2 from the germline V gene are MNHEY and SVGEGT. This CDR3 region has 16 residues. Here the CDR3 reads CASSAARASGRVEQFF. CDR3 nucleotide sequence: TGTGCCAGCAGTGCCGCCCGAGCTAGCGGGAGAGTTGAGCAGTTCTTC.

This clone has more than one count but fewer than ten. The V and J genes are TRBV27 and TRBJ2-7; TRBD2 aligns across 10 bases. V lost 7 bases and J lost 1; bases outside the gene matches: 4. The CDR3 is 14 amino acids. The germline V gene has CDR1 MNHEY and CDR2 SMNVEV (reference sequence). CDR3 nucleotides: TGTGCCAGCATTAGGACTAGCGGTTCCTACGAGCAGTACTTC. Protein sequence: CASIRTSGSYEQYF.